The clone carrying this T cell receptor (beta chain) was seen a handful of times. As yet, its antigen is unknown. Germline CDR1 LGHNA, CDR2 YNFKEQ. This CDR3 comprises 17 residues. The V and J ends lost 0 bases and 4 bases respectively, with 18 bases between them. The sample comes from a study of blood T cells in healthy people across ages. A second PCR, run for roughly 6 to 11 cycles, used a sample-barcoded 5' primer plus a J-beta primer mix. One entry per CDR3 protein results from TCRdb running MiXCR on the 5' RACE reads. The repertoire consists of approximately 1,100,000 distinct CDR3 sequences, with more than 40% occurring once and the leading ten covering under 20%. Study results and caveats: Age brought a roughly linear fall in TCR beta diversity measured per million T cells.

This receptor was taken from a woman aged 60-70 years in good health. V usage is TRBV4-2 and J usage is TRBJ1-1; TRBD1 might be the D (5 bases). The source material was blood. CDR3 DNA sequence: TGTGCCAGCAGCCAAGATCGGACACTAATCGGCGGCACTGAAGCTTTCTTT. Translated: CASSQDRTLIGGTEAFF.